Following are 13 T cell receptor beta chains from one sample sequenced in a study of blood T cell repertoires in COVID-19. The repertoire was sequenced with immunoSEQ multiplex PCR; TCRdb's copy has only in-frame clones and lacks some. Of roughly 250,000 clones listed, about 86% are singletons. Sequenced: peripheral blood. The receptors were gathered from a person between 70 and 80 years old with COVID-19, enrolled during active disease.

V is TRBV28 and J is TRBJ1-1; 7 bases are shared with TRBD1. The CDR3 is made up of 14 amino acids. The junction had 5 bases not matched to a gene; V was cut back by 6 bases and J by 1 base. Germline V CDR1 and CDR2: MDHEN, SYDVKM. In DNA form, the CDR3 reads TGTGCCAGCAGCCACAGGGGCGAGAACACTGAAGCTTTCTTT. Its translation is CASSHRGENTEAFF.

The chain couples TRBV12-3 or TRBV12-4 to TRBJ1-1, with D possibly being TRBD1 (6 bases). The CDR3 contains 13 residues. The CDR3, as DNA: TGTGTCACGCGACAGGAGCTGAACACTGAAGCTTTCTTT. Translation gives CVTRQELNTEAFF.

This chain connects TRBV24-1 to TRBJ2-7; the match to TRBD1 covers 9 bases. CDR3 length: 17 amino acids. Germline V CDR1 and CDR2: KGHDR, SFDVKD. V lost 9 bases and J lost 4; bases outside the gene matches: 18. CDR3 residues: CATGQGTFGRRLYEQYF. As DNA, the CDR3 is TGTGCCACCGGACAGGGGACCTTCGGGAGGCGATTGTACGAGCAGTACTTC.

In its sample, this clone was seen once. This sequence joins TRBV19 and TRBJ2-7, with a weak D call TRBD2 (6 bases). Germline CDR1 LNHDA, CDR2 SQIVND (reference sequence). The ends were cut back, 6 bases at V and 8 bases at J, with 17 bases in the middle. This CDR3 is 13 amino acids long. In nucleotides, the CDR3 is TGTGCCAGTAGCTCCCAGACGGGAGAGAAGCAGTACTTC. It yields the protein CASSSQTGEKQYF.

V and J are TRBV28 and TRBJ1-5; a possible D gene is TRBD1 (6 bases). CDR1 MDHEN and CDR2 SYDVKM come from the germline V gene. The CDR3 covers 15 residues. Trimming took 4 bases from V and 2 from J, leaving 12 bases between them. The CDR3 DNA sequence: TGTGCCAGCAGTTCACGAGGGGGGGGCAATCAGCCCCAGCATTTT. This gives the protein CASSSRGGGNQPQHF.

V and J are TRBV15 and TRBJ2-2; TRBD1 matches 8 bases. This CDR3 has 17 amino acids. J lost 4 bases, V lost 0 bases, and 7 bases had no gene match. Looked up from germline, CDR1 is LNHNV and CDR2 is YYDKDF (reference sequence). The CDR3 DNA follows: TGTGCCACCAGCAGAGATCTCACAGGGGGGTTCACCGGGGAGCTGTTTTTT. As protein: CATSRDLTGGFTGELFF.

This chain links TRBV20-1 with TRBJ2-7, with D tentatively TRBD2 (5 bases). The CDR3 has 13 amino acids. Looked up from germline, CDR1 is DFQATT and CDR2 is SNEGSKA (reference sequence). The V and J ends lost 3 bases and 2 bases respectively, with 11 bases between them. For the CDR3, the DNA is TGCAGTGCTAGTCGCCCGGGAACCTACGAGCAGTACTTC. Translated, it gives CSASRPGTYEQYF.

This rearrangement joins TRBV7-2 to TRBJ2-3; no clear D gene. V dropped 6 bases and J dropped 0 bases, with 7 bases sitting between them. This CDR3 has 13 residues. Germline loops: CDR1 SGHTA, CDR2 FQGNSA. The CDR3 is CASSRTSTDTQYF. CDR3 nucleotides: TGTGCCAGCAGTCGTACTAGCACAGATACGCAGTATTTT. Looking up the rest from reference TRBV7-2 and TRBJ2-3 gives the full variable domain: GAGVSQSPSNKVTEKGKDVELRCDPISGHTALYWYRQSLGQGLEFLIYFQGNSAPDKSGLPSDRFSAERTGGSVSTLTIQRTQQEDSAVYLCASSRTSTDTQYFGPGTRLTVL.

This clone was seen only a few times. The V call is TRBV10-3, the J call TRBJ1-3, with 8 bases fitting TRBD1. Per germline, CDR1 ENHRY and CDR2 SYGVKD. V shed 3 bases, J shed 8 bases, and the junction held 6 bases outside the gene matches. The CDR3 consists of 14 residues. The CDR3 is CAISDQTGEHTIYF. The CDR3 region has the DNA TGTGCCATCAGTGATCAGACAGGGGAACACACCATATATTTT.

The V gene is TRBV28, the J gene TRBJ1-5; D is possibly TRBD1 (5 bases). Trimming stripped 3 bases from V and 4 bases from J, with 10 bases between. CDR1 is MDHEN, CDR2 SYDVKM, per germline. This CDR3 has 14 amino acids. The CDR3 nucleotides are TGTGCCAGCAGTTTCTGGGGCCAGAATCAGCCCCAGCATTTT. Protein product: CASSFWGQNQPQHF.

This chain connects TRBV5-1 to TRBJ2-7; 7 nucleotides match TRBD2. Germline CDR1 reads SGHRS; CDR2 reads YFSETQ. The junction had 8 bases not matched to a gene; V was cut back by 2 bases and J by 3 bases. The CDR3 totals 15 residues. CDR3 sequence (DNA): TGCGCCAGCAGCTTCGCCGGGGAGGGCCACTACGAGCAGTACTTC. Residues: CASSFAGEGHYEQYF.

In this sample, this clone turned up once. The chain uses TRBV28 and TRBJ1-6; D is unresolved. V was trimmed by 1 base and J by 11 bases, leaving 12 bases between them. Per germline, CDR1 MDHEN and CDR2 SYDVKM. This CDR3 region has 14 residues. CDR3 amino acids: CASSLLGEFPPLHF. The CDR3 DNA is TGTGCCAGCAGTTTATTGGGAGAGTTCCCACCCCTCCACTTT.

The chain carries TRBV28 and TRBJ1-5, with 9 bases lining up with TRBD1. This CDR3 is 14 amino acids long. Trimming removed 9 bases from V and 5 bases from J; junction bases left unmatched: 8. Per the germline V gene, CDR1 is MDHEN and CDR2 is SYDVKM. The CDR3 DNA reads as TGTGCCAGTTGGCCGGGACAGGGATATCAGCCCCAGCATTTT. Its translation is CASWPGQGYQPQHF.